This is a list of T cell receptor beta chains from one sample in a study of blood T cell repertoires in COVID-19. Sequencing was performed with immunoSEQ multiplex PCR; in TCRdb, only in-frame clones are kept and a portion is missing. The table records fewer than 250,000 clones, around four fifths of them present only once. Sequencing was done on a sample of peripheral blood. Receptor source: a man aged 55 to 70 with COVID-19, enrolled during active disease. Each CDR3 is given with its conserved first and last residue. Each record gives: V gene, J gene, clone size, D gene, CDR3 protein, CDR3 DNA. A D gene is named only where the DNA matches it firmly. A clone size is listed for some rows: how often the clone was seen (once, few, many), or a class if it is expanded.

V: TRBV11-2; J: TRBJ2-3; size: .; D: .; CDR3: CASTEGGTDTQYF; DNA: TGTGCCAGCACCGAGGGTGGGACAGATACGCAGTATTTT
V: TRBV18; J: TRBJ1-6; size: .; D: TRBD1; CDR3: CASSLNSGQGYSPLHF; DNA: TGTGCCAGCTCACTTAACTCCGGACAGGGCTATTCACCCCTCCACTTT
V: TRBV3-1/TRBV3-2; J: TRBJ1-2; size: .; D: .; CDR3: CASSPGQPYGYTF; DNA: TGTGCCAGCAGCCCCGGACAGCCTTATGGCTACACCTTC
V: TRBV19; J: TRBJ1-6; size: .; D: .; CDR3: CASSIGATDNSPLHF; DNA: TGTGCCAGTAGTATTGGGGCCACTGATAATTCACCCCTCCACTTT
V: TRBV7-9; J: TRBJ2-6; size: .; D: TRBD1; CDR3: CASSLDRGPSGGANVLTF; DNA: TGTGCCAGCAGCTTGGACAGGGGCCCCTCGGGAGGGGCCAACGTCCTGACTTTC
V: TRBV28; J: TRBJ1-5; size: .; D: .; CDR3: CASRGQWTTYNQPQHF; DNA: TGTGCCAGCAGGGGGCAATGGACAACCTACAATCAGCCCCAGCATTTT
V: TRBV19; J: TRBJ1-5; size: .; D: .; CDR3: CASSRDTNQPQHF; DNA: TGTGCCAGTAGCCGGGACACAAATCAGCCCCAGCATTTT
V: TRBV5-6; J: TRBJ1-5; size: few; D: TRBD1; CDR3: CASSRQGGGRQPQHF; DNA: TGTGCCAGCAGTCGACAGGGTGGGGGACGTCAGCCCCAGCATTTT
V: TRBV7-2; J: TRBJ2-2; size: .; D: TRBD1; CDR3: CASSLAQGARTGELFF; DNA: TGTGCCAGCAGCTTAGCACAGGGGGCGAGGACCGGGGAGCTGTTTTTT
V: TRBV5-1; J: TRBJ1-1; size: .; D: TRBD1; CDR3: CASSLMDRGLTEAFF; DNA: TGCGCCAGCAGCTTGATGGACAGGGGTCTTACTGAAGCTTTCTTT
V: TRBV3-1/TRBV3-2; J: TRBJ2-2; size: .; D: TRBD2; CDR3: CASSPPPSGTGELFF; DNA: TGTGCCAGCAGCCCTCCCCCTAGCGGCACCGGGGAGCTGTTTTTT
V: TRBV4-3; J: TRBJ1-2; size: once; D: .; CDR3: CASSQETGVYGYTF; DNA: TGCGCCAGCAGCCAAGAGACCGGAGTCTATGGCTACACCTTC
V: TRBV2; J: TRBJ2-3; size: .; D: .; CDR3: CASSDATTSTDTQYF; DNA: TGTGCCAGCAGTGACGCTACCACTAGCACAGATACGCAGTATTTT
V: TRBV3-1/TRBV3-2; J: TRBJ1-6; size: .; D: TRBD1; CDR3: CASSASGTGSSPLHF; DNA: TGTGCCAGCAGCGCATCCGGGACAGGGAGTTCACCCCTCCACTTT
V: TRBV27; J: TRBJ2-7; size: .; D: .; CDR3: CASSFLGASQYEQYF; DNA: TGTGCCAGCAGCTTCCTGGGGGCTTCCCAATACGAGCAGTACTTC
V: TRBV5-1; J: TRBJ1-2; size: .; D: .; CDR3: CASSSDSQTNYGYTF; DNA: TGCGCCAGCAGCTCTGACAGTCAAACTAACTATGGCTACACCTTC
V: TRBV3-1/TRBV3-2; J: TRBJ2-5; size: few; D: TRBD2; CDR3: CASSPPGLAGGETQYF; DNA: TGTGCCAGCAGCCCGCCCGGACTAGCGGGAGGGGAGACCCAGTACTTC
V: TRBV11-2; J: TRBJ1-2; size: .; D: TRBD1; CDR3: CASSRGGQGIYGYTF; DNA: TGTGCCAGCAGCCGGGGGGGACAGGGAATCTATGGCTACACCTTC
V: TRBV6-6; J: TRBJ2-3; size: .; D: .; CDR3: CASSYEGRSTDTQYF; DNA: TGTGCCAGCAGTTACGAGGGTCGGAGCACAGATACGCAGTATTTT
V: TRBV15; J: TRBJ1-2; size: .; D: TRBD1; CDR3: CATSSRDRVYGYTF; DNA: TGTGCCACCAGCAGCAGGGACAGGGTCTATGGCTACACCTTC
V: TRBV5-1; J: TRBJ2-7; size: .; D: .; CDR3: CASSLGLKAYEQYF; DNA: TGCGCCAGCAGCTTGGGACTAAAAGCCTACGAGCAGTACTTC
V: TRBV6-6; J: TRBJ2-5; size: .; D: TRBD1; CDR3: CASSYEGAGETQYF; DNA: TGTGCCAGCAGTTACGAGGGGGCAGGGGAGACCCAGTACTTC
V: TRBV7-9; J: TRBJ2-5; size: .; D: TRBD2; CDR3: CASSRTSGSETQYF; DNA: TGTGCCTCGTCCCGGACTAGCGGGAGTGAGACCCAGTACTTC
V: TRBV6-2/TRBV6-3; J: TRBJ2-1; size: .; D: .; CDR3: CASSYRQTRGNVHEQFF; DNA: TGTGCCAGCAGTTATAGACAGACAAGGGGAAACGTCCATGAGCAGTTCTTC
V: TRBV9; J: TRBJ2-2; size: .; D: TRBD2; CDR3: CASSPVPGLAPTGELFF; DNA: TGTGCCAGCAGCCCTGTCCCGGGACTAGCTCCTACCGGGGAGCTGTTTTTT
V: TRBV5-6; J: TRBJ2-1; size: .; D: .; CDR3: CASSLVVGEQNNEQFF; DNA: TGTGCCAGCAGCTTGGTTGTGGGCGAACAGAACAATGAGCAGTTCTTC
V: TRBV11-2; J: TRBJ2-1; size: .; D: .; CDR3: CASSLSGYEQFF; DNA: TGTGCCAGCAGTCTGTCGGGTTATGAGCAGTTCTTC
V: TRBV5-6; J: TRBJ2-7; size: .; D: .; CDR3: CASSLAAYEQYF; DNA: TGTGCCAGCAGCTTGGCTGCCTACGAGCAGTACTTC
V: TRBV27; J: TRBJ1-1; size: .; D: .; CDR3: CASSLSSGMMNTEAFF; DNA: TGTGCCAGCAGTTTATCGTCGGGGATGATGAACACTGAAGCTTTCTTT
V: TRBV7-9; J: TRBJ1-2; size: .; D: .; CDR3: CASSLWGQPGNYGYTF; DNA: TGTGCCAGCAGCCTCTGGGGGCAGCCGGGGAACTATGGCTACACCTTC
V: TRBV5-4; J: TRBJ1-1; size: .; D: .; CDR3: CASSSGGWGNTEAFF; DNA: TGTGCCAGCAGCTCCGGAGGTTGGGGGAACACTGAAGCTTTCTTT
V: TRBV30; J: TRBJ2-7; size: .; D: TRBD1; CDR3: CAWRQGGGQYF; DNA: TGTGCCTGGCGACAGGGTGGTGGGCAGTACTTC
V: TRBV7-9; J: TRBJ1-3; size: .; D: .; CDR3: CASSLNNSGNTIYF; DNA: TGTGCCAGCAGCTTAAACAACTCTGGAAACACCATATATTTT
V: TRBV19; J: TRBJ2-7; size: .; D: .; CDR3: CASSLGLSYEQYF; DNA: TGTGCCAGTAGTTTGGGGCTTTCCTACGAGCAGTACTTC
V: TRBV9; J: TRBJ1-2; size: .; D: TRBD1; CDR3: CASNRDSNYGYTF; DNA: TGTGCCAGCAATCGGGACAGTAACTATGGCTACACCTTC
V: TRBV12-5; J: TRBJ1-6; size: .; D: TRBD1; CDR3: CASGLEDRGNSPLHF; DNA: TGTGCTAGTGGTTTGGAGGACAGGGGTAATTCACCCCTCCACTTT
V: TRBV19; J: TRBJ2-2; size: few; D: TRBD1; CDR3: CASNTGAGELFF; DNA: TGTGCCAGTAACACAGGGGCCGGGGAGCTGTTTTTT
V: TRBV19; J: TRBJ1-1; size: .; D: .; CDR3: CASSMNRATEAFF; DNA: TGTGCCAGTAGTATGAACAGAGCCACTGAAGCTTTCTTT
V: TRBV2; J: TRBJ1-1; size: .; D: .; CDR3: CASLTGMNTEAFF; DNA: TGTGCCAGCCTGACAGGAATGAACACTGAAGCTTTCTTT
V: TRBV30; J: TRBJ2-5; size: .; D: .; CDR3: CAWSVAGGETQYF; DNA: TGTGCCTGGAGTGTAGCCGGGGGAGAGACCCAGTACTTC
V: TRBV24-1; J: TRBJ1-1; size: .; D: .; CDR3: CATSERWRTEAFF; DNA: TGTGCCACCAGTGAAAGGTGGCGGACTGAAGCTTTCTTT
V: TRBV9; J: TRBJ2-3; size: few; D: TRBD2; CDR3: CASSAPGSWSGSSDTQYF; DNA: TGTGCCAGCAGCGCCCCCGGTAGTTGGAGCGGGAGTTCGGATACGCAGTATTTT
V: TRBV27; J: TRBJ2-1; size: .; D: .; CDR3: CASSSRDEQFF; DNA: TGTGCCAGCAGTTCGAGGGATGAGCAGTTCTTC
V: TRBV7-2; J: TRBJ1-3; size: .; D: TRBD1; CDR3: CASSWGPTGAGNTIYF; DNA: TGTGCCAGCAGCTGGGGGCCTACAGGGGCAGGAAACACCATATATTTT
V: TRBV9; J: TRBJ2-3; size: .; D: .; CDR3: CASNRLGGGTDTQYF; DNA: TGTGCCAGCAACCGACTGGGGGGAGGCACAGATACGCAGTATTTT
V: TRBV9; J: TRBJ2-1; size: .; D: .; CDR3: CASSVEQGSYNEQFF; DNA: TGTGCCAGCAGCGTAGAACAGGGCTCCTACAATGAGCAGTTCTTC
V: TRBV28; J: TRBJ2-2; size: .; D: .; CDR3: CASSLGGTATGELFF; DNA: TGTGCCAGCAGTTTAGGGGGGACAGCTACCGGGGAGCTGTTTTTT
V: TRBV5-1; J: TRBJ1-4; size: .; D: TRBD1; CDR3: CASSLGDRGTWEKLFF; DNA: TGCGCCAGCAGCCTAGGTGACAGGGGCACTTGGGAAAAACTGTTTTTT
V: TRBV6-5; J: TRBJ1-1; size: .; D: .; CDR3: CASRLQGVGNTEAFF; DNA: TGTGCCAGCAGGCTACAGGGAGTGGGGAACACTGAAGCTTTCTTT
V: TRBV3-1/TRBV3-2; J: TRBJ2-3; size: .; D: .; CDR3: CASSQAGDTQYF; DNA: TGTGCCAGCAGCCAAGCGGGAGATACGCAGTATTTT
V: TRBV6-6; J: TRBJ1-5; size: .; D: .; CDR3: CASSYAGARQPQHF; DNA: TGTGCCAGCAGTTATGCGGGGGCGAGGCAGCCCCAGCATTTT
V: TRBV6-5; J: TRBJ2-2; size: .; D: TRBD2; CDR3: CASSWTSGPGGELFF; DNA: TGTGCCAGCAGTTGGACTAGCGGACCGGGCGGGGAGCTGTTTTTT